This TCR beta chain was recovered during a study of T cells in Graves' hyperthyroidism and ophthalmopathy. Regions amplified from RNA transcripts were the TCR beta CDR3 regions. A set of HTBI primers served as the primers for a first-round RT-PCR of the TCR CDR3. MiXCR, applied by TCRdb to the multiplex PCR reads, yields one record per CDR3 protein. This table holds around 690,000 distinct CDR3 sequences, 17% found once. About this clonotype: A read error is possible here, since a much larger clone lies one base away.

Germline V gene data show CDR1 as GTSNPN and CDR2 as SVGIG (reference sequence). This CDR3 comprises 14 residues. V dropped 7 bases and J dropped 6; count of bases not matched to a gene: 10. The rearrangement links TRBV30 to TRBJ2-5; 11 bases fit TRBD2. Sequences were obtained from blood. This sequence originates from a man aged 50 to 60 with Graves' hyperthyroidism. This CDR3 is CALSIRTSGQTQYF. The CDR3 DNA reads TGTGCCTTGTCGATAAGGACTAGCGGGCAGACCCAGTACTTC.